Included here is one TCR beta chain sequence, with context. Cohorts were based on clinical histories the participants reported. The recovered donors of Cohort 3 showed two negative PCRs, clearance, or symptom resolution. The data originate from a study of blood T cell repertoires in COVID-19. Background on the study: T cells, B-cell-depleted T cells, or PBMCs supplied cDNA or gDNA.

In the authors' methods: Estimation of nucleated cell counts relied on the amplification of reference gene primers. Clones were sequenced by immunoSEQ multiplex PCR, and TCRdb holds only the in-frame ones, with some missing. V, J and clone size were drawn from that table, and D and trimming were deduced from the DNA. The table has about 380,000 clones, roughly 84% seen once. Germline trimming cut 6 bases from V and 5 bases from J; bases unmatched to any gene: 7. The germline V gene has CDR1 MDHEN and CDR2 SYDVKM. The CDR3 runs 14 residues. Sequenced: PBMCs or T cells enriched from blood (not recorded which). The clonotype originates from a woman younger than 45 who had recovered from COVID-19. The chain carries TRBV28 and TRBJ2-5, with TRBD2 matching over 9 bases. The CDR3 nucleotides are TGTGCCAGCAGCTTAGCGGGAGCGAGGGAGACCCAGTACTTC. This translates into CASSLAGARETQYF.